This T cell receptor (beta chain) was recorded in a study of regulatory T cells in long-lasting Graves disease. The CDR3 extends over 16 amino acids. The germline CDR1 and CDR2 sequences are MGHRA and YSYEKL. The V gene end was trimmed by 4 bases and the J gene end by 8 bases; junction bases not matched to a gene: 13. Time point described: persistent/refractory GD, antithyroid drugs over 5 years with positive TRAb. The TCR library was made from RNA that had been extracted from PBMCs in TRIzol. iRepertoire HTBI primers and Arm-PCR of CDR3 regions built TCR beta libraries. MiXCR, run by TCRdb on the multiplex PCR reads, gives a single entry per CDR3 protein. The table records approximately 470,000 distinct CDR3 sequences, under 25% of them present only once.

The source material was peripheral blood mononuclear cells (PBMCs), sampled when the disease was refractory, from a patient treated with antithyroid drugs. This TCR derives from a female donor with Graves disease. The V call is TRBV4-1, the J call TRBJ2-1; the match to TRBD2 covers 8 bases. DNA for the CDR3: TGCGCCAGCAGCCTTGGTTTAACGGGAGGGGTCGATGAGCAGTTCTTC. This sequence encodes CASSLGLTGGVDEQFF.